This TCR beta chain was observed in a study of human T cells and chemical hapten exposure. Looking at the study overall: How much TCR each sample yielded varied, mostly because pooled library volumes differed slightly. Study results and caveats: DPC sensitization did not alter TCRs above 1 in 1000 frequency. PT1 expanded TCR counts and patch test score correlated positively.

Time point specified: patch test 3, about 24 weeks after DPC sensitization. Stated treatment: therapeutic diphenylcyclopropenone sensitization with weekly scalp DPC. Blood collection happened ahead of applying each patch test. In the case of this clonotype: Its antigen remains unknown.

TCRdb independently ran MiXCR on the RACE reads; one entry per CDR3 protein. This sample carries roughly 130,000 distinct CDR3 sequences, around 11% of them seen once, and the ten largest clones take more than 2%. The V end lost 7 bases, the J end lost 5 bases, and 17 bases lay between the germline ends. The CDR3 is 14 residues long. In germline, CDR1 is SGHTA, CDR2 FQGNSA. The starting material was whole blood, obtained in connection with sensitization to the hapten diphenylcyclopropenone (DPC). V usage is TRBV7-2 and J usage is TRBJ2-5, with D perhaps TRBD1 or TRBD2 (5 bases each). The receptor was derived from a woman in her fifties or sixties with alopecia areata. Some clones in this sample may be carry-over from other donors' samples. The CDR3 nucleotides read TGTGCCAGCACCCCCCCCGGGGCAGGGGAGACCCAGTACTTC. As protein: CASTPPGAGETQYF.